The 10 T cell receptor beta chains below were found in one sample sequenced in a study of shared clonotypes between healthy human individuals. Assay used: immunoSEQ multiplex PCR; TCRdb lists only in-frame clones, some missing. The data show millions of clones, about 92% seen once. The sequenced sample was naive CD4+ T cells from PBMCs. Stated subset: CD45RA+ positively selected. These receptors were obtained from a man aged 18 to 35 in good health. Some clones in this sample may be carry-over from other donors' samples.

Comments on this clone: One end of the junction is discordant with germline, which a read error may explain. V is TRBV7-6 and J is TRBJ1-2; D not resolved. Germline CDR1 SGHVS, CDR2 FNYEAQ. CDR3 length: 14 amino acids. CDR3: CASSLSSSNYGYTF. The CDR3 DNA is TGTGCCAGCAGCTTATCATCGTCTAATTATGGCTACACCTTC.

This chain uses TRBV18 with TRBJ2-5; 8 nucleotides match TRBD1. Germline-derived CDR1 and CDR2 are KGHSH and LQKENI. V gave up 5 bases and J gave up 2 bases; unmatched junction bases: 1. The CDR3 covers 13 residues. This CDR3 is CASSGDRQETQYF. The CDR3 coding sequence is TGTGCCAGCTCAGGGGACAGGCAAGAGACCCAGTACTTC.

This chain uses TRBV6-5 with TRBJ1-5; no reliable D call. Trimming took 0 bases from V and 5 from J, leaving 11 bases between them. CDR1 is MNHEY and CDR2 is SVGAGI in the germline V gene. The length of the CDR3 is 15 residues. In DNA, the CDR3 is TGTGCCAGCAGTTACTCGGGCGTGGGCCATCAGCCCCAGCATTTT. This translates into CASSYSGVGHQPQHF.

The J gene is TRBJ1-4, the V gene TRBV18; D gene unclear. CDR1 and CDR2 (germline): KGHSH, LQKENI. V was shortened by 4 bases and J by 5 bases, with 8 bases between the two germline ends. This CDR3 spans 13 amino acids. In nucleotides, the CDR3 is TGTGCCAGCTCACGGTCCGAAAATGAAAAACTGTTTTTT. Amino acids: CASSRSENEKLFF.

The CDR3 loop is CASSPRTGGAQETQYF. CDR3 nucleotides: TGTGCCAGTAGTCCGCGGACAGGGGGGGCCCAAGAGACCCAGTACTTC. V and J are TRBV19 and TRBJ2-5, with TRBD1 identical over 10 bases. CDR3 length: 16 residues. CDR1 and CDR2 (germline): LNHDA, SQIVND (reference sequence). Unmatched junction bases numbered 7, after V lost 5 bases and J lost 1 base.

V usage is TRBV6-1 and J usage is TRBJ2-5; D gene unclear. CDR1 and CDR2 from the germline V gene are MNHNS and SASEGT. The CDR3 has 14 amino acids. The V end was cut by 2 bases, the J end by 8 bases, with 15 bases between. CDR3: CASSEWLSPPTQYF. The CDR3 DNA sequence: TGTGCCAGCAGTGAATGGTTGTCACCGCCCACCCAGTACTTC.

The DNA of the CDR3 is TGCGCCAGCAGCCGCACCCTGATCCAACCCTACGAGCAGTACTTC. It translates to CASSRTLIQPYEQYF. The chain uses TRBV4-1 and TRBJ2-7; D gene unclear. The ends were cut back, 4 bases at V and 2 bases at J, with 15 bases in the middle. Germline loops: CDR1 MGHRA, CDR2 YSYEKL. The CDR3 totals 15 residues.

The chain recombines TRBV5-1 with TRBJ1-2; D is ambiguous. V was cut by 0 bases and J by 0 bases, with 9 bases left in between. The CDR3 loop spans 15 amino acids. Germline V CDR1 and CDR2: SGHRS, YFSETQ. The CDR3 reads CASSLEHSTNYGYTF. The CDR3 nucleotides read TGCGCCAGCAGCTTGGAACACTCGACTAACTATGGCTACACCTTC.

The chain recombines TRBV29-1 with TRBJ1-2; the match to TRBD1 covers 10 bases. CDR1 and CDR2 from the germline V gene are SQVTM and ANQGSEA. This CDR3 contains 14 residues. The V segment lost 6 bases and the J segment 8 bases; nucleotides outside the gene matches: 12. CDR3 loop: CSVKTGQGGSGYTF. The CDR3 nucleotides read TGCAGCGTCAAAACAGGACAGGGGGGATCCGGCTACACCTTC.

The chain carries TRBV7-3 and TRBJ2-7, with 9 nucleotides matching TRBD1. Germline-derived CDR1 and CDR2 are SGHTA and FQGTGA. Germline trimming cut 5 bases from V and 7 bases from J; bases unmatched to any gene: 9. The CDR3 is made up of 14 amino acids. CDR3 region: CASSPDRGSGEQYF. The CDR3, as DNA: TGTGCCAGCAGCCCCGACAGGGGGTCGGGTGAGCAGTACTTC.